Detailed here is one T cell receptor beta chain. Here immunoSEQ multiplex PCR was the method, and the copy in TCRdb shows in-frame clones only, minus some. In the table there are fewer than 250,000 clones, around 86% of which are singletons. Participant-reported clinical history was the basis for cohort assignment. The source of the sample is a study of blood T cell repertoires in COVID-19. This TCR derives from a man aged 25 to 45 in a cohort exposed to, infected with or recovered from COVID-19 (not recorded which). Sequenced sample: PBMCs or T cells enriched from blood (not recorded which).

The CDR3 bases are TGTGCCAGCAGTTGGACTATCTCCAATGAGCAGTTCTTC. Translated, it gives CASSWTISNEQFF. This chain uses TRBV2 with TRBJ2-1; D possibly corresponds to TRBD2 (6 bases). Per the germline V gene, CDR1 is SNHLY and CDR2 is FYNNEI. CDR3 length equals 13 residues. The V gene lost 5 bases and the J gene lost 6 bases, with 11 bases spanning the gap.